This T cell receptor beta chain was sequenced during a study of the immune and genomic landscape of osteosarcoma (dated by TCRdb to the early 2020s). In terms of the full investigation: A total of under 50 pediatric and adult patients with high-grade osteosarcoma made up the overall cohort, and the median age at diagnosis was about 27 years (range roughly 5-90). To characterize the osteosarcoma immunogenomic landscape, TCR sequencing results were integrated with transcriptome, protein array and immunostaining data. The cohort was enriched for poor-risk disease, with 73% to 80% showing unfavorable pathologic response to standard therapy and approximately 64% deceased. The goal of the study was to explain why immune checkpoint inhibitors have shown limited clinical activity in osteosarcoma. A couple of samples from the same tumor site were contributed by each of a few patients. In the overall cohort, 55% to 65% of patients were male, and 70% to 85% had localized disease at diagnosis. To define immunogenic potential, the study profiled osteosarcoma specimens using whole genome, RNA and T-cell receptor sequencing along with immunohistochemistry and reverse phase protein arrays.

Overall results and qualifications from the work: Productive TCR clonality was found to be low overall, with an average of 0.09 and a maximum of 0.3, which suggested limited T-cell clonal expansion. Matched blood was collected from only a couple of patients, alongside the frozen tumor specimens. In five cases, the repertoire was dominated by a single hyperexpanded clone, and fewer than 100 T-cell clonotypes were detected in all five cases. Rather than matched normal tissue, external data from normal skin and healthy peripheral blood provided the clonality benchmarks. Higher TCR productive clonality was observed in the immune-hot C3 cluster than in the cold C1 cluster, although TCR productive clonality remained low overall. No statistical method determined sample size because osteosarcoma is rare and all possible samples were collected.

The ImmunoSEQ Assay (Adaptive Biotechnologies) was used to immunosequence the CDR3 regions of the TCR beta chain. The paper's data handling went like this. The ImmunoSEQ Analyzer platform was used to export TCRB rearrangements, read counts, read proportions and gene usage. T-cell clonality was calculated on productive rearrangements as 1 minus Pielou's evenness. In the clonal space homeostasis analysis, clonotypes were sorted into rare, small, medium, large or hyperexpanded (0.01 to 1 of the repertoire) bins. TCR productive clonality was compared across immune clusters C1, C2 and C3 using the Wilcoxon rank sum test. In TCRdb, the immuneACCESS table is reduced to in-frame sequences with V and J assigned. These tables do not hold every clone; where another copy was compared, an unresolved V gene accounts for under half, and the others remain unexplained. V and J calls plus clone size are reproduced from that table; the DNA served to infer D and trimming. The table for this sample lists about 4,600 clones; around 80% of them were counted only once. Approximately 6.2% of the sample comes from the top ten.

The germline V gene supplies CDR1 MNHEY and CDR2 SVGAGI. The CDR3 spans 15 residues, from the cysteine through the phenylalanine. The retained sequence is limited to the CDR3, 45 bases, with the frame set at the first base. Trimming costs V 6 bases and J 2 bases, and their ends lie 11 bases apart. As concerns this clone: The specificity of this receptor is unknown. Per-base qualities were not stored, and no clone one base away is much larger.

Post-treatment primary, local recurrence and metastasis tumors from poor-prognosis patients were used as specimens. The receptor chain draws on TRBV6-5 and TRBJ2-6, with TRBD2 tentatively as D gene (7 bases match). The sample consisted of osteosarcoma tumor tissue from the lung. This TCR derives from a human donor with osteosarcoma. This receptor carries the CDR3 CASSRGGAGANVLTF. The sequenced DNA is TGTGCCAGCAGCCGCGGGGGCGCTGGGGCCAACGTCCTGACTTTC.